These 13 T cell receptor beta chains were all obtained from the same sample, sequenced in a study of T-cell memory formation after mild COVID-19. TCRdb re-called the 5' RACE reads with MiXCR, one entry per CDR3 protein. The sample carries roughly 450,000 distinct CDR3 sequences, 15% to 20% recorded once. Specimen: PBMCs or a T cell subset sorted from them (not recorded which). Receptors originate from an adult woman who had mild COVID-19 (a few samples of this study predate the infection). Cell type and time point are not known.

The table lists this clonotype with a few counts. The chain recombines TRBV14 with TRBJ2-5, with 7 bases matching TRBD2. CDR3 length: 14 residues. V lost 3 bases to trimming and J lost 3 bases; unmatched junction nucleotides: 4. The V gene's germline CDR1 is SGHDN and CDR2 FVKESK. Here the CDR3 reads CASSHWGGKETQYF. CDR3 DNA sequence: TGTGCCAGCAGCCACTGGGGGGGGAAAGAGACCCAGTACTTC.

This chain uses TRBV10-3 with TRBJ2-3; D not resolved. V was shortened by 4 bases and J by 3 bases, with 11 bases between the two germline ends. CDR3 length equals 14 residues. The V gene's germline CDR1 is ENHRY and CDR2 SYGVKD. The CDR3 DNA follows: TGTGCCATCAGTGGGCGTGGAGAGACAGATACGCAGTATTTT. It translates to CAISGRGETDTQYF.

This clonotype has a handful of counts. The V gene is TRBV6-1, the J gene TRBJ2-4, with D perhaps TRBD1 (6 bases). The CDR3 consists of 14 residues. Germline CDR1 reads MNHNS; CDR2 reads SASEGT. The germline V and J ends were trimmed by 4 bases and 2 bases, with 9 bases remaining between them. The CDR3 spells CASSGTGTKNIQYF. The CDR3 DNA sequence: TGTGCCAGCAGTGGCACAGGGACCAAAAACATTCAGTACTTC.

The genes are TRBV5-6 and TRBJ1-1; 8 bases line up with TRBD1. CDR1 SGHDT and CDR2 YYEEEE come from the germline V gene. This CDR3 is 12 amino acids long. V was pared by 4 bases and J by 8 bases, with 4 bases of the junction left unmatched. CDR3 loop: CASSPNRGEAFF. Here the CDR3 DNA reads TGTGCCAGCAGCCCAAACAGGGGGGAAGCTTTCTTT.

A few counts support this clonotype. The rearrangement links TRBV18 to TRBJ2-7, with D possibly TRBD1 on 6 matching bases. CDR1 and CDR2 from the germline V gene are KGHSH and LQKENI. CDR3 size: 14 residues. Trimming took 3 bases from V and 4 from J, leaving 13 bases between them. The CDR3 loop is CASSPTGGTYEQYF. The CDR3 DNA reads as TGTGCCAGCTCACCGACTGGGGGCACTTACGAGCAGTACTTC.

The V call is TRBV7-3, the J call TRBJ2-5; 7 bases align to TRBD2. Germline V lookup: CDR1 SGHTA, CDR2 FQGTGA. The CDR3 spans 12 residues. Germline trimming cut 5 bases from V and 7 bases from J; bases unmatched to any gene: 4. In DNA form, the CDR3 reads TGTGCCAGCAGCGCCCCGGGGGGGACCCAGTACTTC. Translated, it gives CASSAPGGTQYF.

The V call is TRBV12-3 or TRBV12-4, the J call TRBJ2-5; weak D call: TRBD1 (5 bases). The V and J ends lost 5 bases and 1 base respectively, with 14 bases between them. The CDR3 loop spans 15 amino acids. CDR3 in amino acids: CASSPRRQTQETQYF. The CDR3 DNA reads TGTGCCAGCAGTCCCAGGAGACAGACCCAAGAGACCCAGTACTTC.

The J gene is TRBJ2-7, the V gene TRBV29-1; possibly TRBD1 for D (6 bases). CDR3 size: 13 residues. From germline, CDR1 is SQVTM and CDR2 ANQGSEA. V was shortened by 6 bases and J by 2 bases, with 14 bases between the two germline ends. The CDR3 loop is CSVTGTYTYEQYF. The CDR3 DNA is TGCAGCGTAACCGGGACATATACCTACGAGCAGTACTTC.

This clonotype was counted a few times. The V gene is TRBV6-6, the J gene TRBJ1-4; a possible D gene is TRBD1 (5 bases). The CDR3 totals 15 residues. The ends were cut back, 6 bases at V and 3 bases at J, with 14 bases in the middle. Germline CDR1 reads MNHNY; CDR2 reads SVGAGI (reference sequence). The CDR3 nucleotides are TGTGCCAGCAGAATAACAGGATATTCTAATGAAAAACTGTTTTTT. It specifies CASRITGYSNEKLFF.

The chain joins TRBV20-1 to TRBJ2-7, with 14 bases fitting TRBD2. This CDR3 comprises 15 residues. Germline V lookup: CDR1 DFQATT, CDR2 SNEGSKA (reference sequence). The V gene end was trimmed by 6 bases and the J gene end by 6 bases; junction bases not matched to a gene: 10. The CDR3 DNA follows: TGCAGTGCAATAGCCCCGGGACTAGCGGGAGTCGAGCAGTACTTC. This codes for CSAIAPGLAGVEQYF.

This clonotype appeared a few times. This chain connects TRBV15 to TRBJ2-3; 8 bases match TRBD2. V shed 5 bases and J 6 bases; nucleotides not matched to a gene: 7. This CDR3 contains 14 residues. Germline values: CDR1 LNHNV, CDR2 YYDKDF (reference sequence). CDR3: CATSRRRLADTQYF. The CDR3, as DNA: TGTGCCACCAGCCGAAGAAGACTAGCGGATACGCAGTATTTT.

The chain links TRBV29-1 to TRBJ2-1; D is ambiguous. The germline CDR1 and CDR2 sequences are SQVTM and ANQGSEA. Trimming took off 3 bases at V and 11 bases at J, with 5 bases between the two ends. This CDR3 has 9 amino acids. As DNA, the CDR3 is TGCAGCGTTGAGAGCAAGCAGTTCTTC. Its protein is CSVESKQFF.

The chain carries TRBV7-6 and TRBJ1-1; D is unclear. The ends were cut back, 4 bases at V and 0 bases at J, with 12 bases in the middle. CDR1 is SGHVS and CDR2 is FNYEAQ in the germline V gene. The CDR3 sequence is 15 residues long. The CDR3 DNA reads TGTGCCAGCAGCTCCTCACTACTTGTGAACACTGAAGCTTTCTTT. Its protein is CASSSSLLVNTEAFF.